Below, 4 T cell receptor beta chains from the same sample are listed, as sequenced in a study of blood T cell repertoires in COVID-19 (dated by TCRdb to 2020 to 2022). Library generation was performed with the immunoSEQ multiplex PCR assay. As stored in TCRdb, this immuneACCESS dataset retains in-frame rearrangements with V and J assigned. A fraction of the clones does not appear; measured against another copy, unresolved V genes explain less than half of the discrepancy, and the remainder lacks a known reason. The sample profile shows 410,000 or so clones; around nine tenths of them were found once. Jointly, the top ten make up about 1.4% of the sample. The specimen was peripheral blood. Receptors were obtained from a woman aged 40 to 49 with COVID-19, enrolled during active disease.

The rearrangement links TRBV2 to TRBJ1-4, with a tentative D call TRBD1 (5 bases). This CDR3 contains 12 residues. V was cut by 3 bases and J by 8 bases, with 7 bases left in between. Germline values: CDR1 SNHLY, CDR2 FYNNEI. This chain's CDR3 is CASSESGEKLFF. The DNA of the CDR3 is TGTGCCAGCAGTGAGTCAGGGGAAAAACTGTTTTTT. Full variable domain (missing parts from reference TRBV2 and TRBJ1-4): EPEVTQTPSHQVTQMGQEVILRCVPISNHLYFYWYRQILGQKVEFLVSFYNNEISEKSEIFDDQFSVERPDGSNFTLKIRSTKLEDSAMYFCASSESGEKLFFGSGTQLSVL.

This clone was recorded once. J is TRBJ2-5 and V is TRBV27; D might be TRBD2 (6 bases). Deletions cut 6 bases from V and 5 bases from J, with 31 bases between. Germline values: CDR1 MNHEY, CDR2 SMNVEV (reference sequence). The CDR3 is made up of 19 amino acids. This CDR3 reads CASRGPTGRRRGNGETQYF. Written as DNA, the CDR3 is TGTGCCAGCAGGGGGCCTACGGGACGAAGGAGGGGTAACGGGGAGACCCAGTACTTC.

The count of this clone is one. The rearrangement joins TRBV5-4 to TRBJ2-1, with D possibly matching TRBD2 (5 bases). V was clipped by 4 bases and J by 8 bases, with 16 bases between them. The CDR3 sequence is 14 residues long. CDR1 SGHNT and CDR2 YYREEE come from the germline V gene (reference sequence). This CDR3 is CASSERLKGDEQFF. In DNA form, the CDR3 reads TGTGCCAGCAGCGAGAGACTAAAGGGTGATGAGCAGTTCTTC.

The chain employs TRBV19 and TRBJ1-5; maybe TRBD1 (6 bases). This CDR3 spans 13 amino acids. Deletions cut 5 bases from V and 7 bases from J, with 12 bases between. The germline V gene encodes CDR1 LNHDA and CDR2 SQIVND (reference sequence). The CDR3 bases are TGTGCCAGTAGTCATGGGGGCCGGCAGCCCCAGCATTTT. It codes for CASSHGGRQPQHF.